This is a list of T cell receptor beta chains from one sample in a study of cytomegalovirus exposure and HLA in healthy donors. The method was immunoSEQ multiplex PCR; TCRdb's version includes in-frame clones alone and lacks a portion of them. The sample lists more than 85,000 clones, around nine tenths seen once, with more than 2% in the top ten. Sequenced: PBMCs. The origin of the receptors is a woman aged 18 to 35 in good health and CMV-seronegative. Each CDR3 is given with its conserved first and last residue. D genes are given only for firm matches. Rows may omit the clone size; those that give it use once, few, many or a size class.

j_gene,d_gene,v_gene,len,abundance,CDR3aa,CDR3nt
TRBJ2-1,NA,TRBV19,13,NA,CASSMWGGNEQFF,TGTGCCAGTAGTATGTGGGGCGGCAATGAGCAGTTCTTC
TRBJ2-5,TRBD2,TRBV15,15,NA,CATSTSREVQETQYF,TGTGCCACCAGCACGTCGCGGGAGGTACAAGAGACCCAGTACTTC
TRBJ2-2,NA,TRBV27,17,NA,CASSSPPPRLNTGELFF,TGTGCCAGCAGTTCCCCTCCCCCCAGGTTGAACACCGGGGAGCTGTTTTTT
TRBJ2-1,TRBD1,TRBV7-2,15,NA,CASTQGQGSYNEQFF,TGTGCCAGCACCCAGGGACAGGGGTCCTACAATGAGCAGTTCTTC
TRBJ2-1,TRBD2,TRBV27,14,NA,CASSLTSGYNEQFF,TGTGCCAGCAGTTTAACTAGCGGATACAATGAGCAGTTCTTC
TRBJ2-3,NA,TRBV7-9,15,NA,CASSSRDFGTDTQYF,TGTGCCAGCAGCTCCAGGGATTTTGGGACAGATACGCAGTATTTT
TRBJ2-3,NA,TRBV27,15,few,CASSLYGQSQDTQYF,TGTGCCAGCAGTTTATATGGTCAGTCTCAGGATACGCAGTATTTT
TRBJ1-5,NA,TRBV23-1,12,NA,CASSREEQPQHF,TGCGCCAGCAGTAGGGAGGAACAGCCCCAGCATTTT
TRBJ1-2,NA,TRBV21-1,15,NA,CASSENRGLNYGYTF,TGTGCCAGCAGCGAAAACAGGGGATTGAACTATGGCTACACCTTC
TRBJ1-6,NA,TRBV7-2,17,NA,CASSLGGLSSYNSPLHF,TGTGCCAGCAGCTTAGGTGGACTCAGCTCCTATAATTCACCCCTCCACTTT
TRBJ1-2,TRBD1,TRBV2,15,NA,CASSEGQGLNYGYTF,TGTGCCAGCAGTGAAGGACAGGGCCTAAACTATGGCTACACCTTC
TRBJ1-1,TRBD1,TRBV25-1,15,NA,CASSVGTGLNTEAFF,TGTGCCAGCAGTGTAGGGACAGGCTTGAACACTGAAGCTTTCTTT
TRBJ1-2,NA,TRBV30,14,NA,CAWSRGTPAEGYTF,TGTGCCTGGAGTAGAGGCACGCCGGCAGAAGGCTACACCTTC
TRBJ1-3,NA,TRBV7-2,12,NA,CASSLSGDTIYF,TGTGCCAGCAGCTTGAGTGGAGACACCATATATTTT
TRBJ2-7,NA,TRBV30,11,NA,CAWSSSHEQYF,TGTGCCTGGAGTTCCTCCCACGAGCAGTACTTC
TRBJ1-1,NA,TRBV30,13,NA,CAWRGLFSTEAFF,TGTGCCTGGAGGGGACTCTTTAGCACTGAAGCTTTCTTT
TRBJ1-1,NA,TRBV7-6,16,NA,CASSLAYSSRNTEAFF,TGTGCCAGCAGCTTAGCGTACAGTTCAAGGAACACTGAAGCTTTCTTT
TRBJ1-3,NA,TRBV30,14,NA,CAWSAGPLLNTIYF,TGTGCCTGGAGTGCAGGTCCCCTCCTAAACACCATATATTTT
TRBJ1-4,NA,TRBV4-3,15,NA,CASSHAGGLREKLFF,TGCGCCAGCAGCCATGCCGGGGGGTTACGGGAAAAACTGTTTTTT
TRBJ1-3,NA,TRBV6-1,18,once,CASSAASLMRSSGNTIYF,TGTGCCAGCAGTGCCGCCTCTCTGATGCGAAGCTCTGGAAACACCATATATTTT
TRBJ1-6,NA,TRBV6-5,14,NA,CASSWGQGSSPLHF,TGTGCCAGCAGTTGGGGGCAGGGGAGCTCACCCCTCCACTTT
TRBJ2-7,NA,TRBV19,13,NA,CASSQKQGYEQYF,TGTGCCAGTAGCCAAAAGCAGGGTTACGAGCAGTACTTC
TRBJ2-1,TRBD1,TRBV4-1,16,NA,CASSQDDRETYNEQFF,TGCGCCAGCAGCCAAGACGACAGGGAGACCTACAATGAGCAGTTCTTC
TRBJ2-7,TRBD1,TRBV5-1,17,NA,CASSLNSGTGDSYEQYF,TGCGCCAGCAGCTTAAACTCCGGGACAGGGGACTCCTACGAGCAGTACTTC
TRBJ2-4,NA,TRBV11-2,12,NA,CASSIRENIQYF,TGTGCCAGCAGCATCCGGGAAAACATTCAGTACTTC
TRBJ2-5,TRBD1,TRBV30,14,NA,CAWEGTGNKETQYF,TGTGCCTGGGAAGGGACAGGAAATAAGGAGACCCAGTACTTC
TRBJ1-2,TRBD1,TRBV27,15,NA,CATRTRGQGAGGYTF,TGTGCCACCCGTACGCGGGGACAGGGGGCGGGTGGCTACACCTTC
TRBJ2-3,TRBD2,TRBV5-4,17,NA,CASSRTKTGGNTDTQYF,TGTGCCAGCAGCCGTACGAAAACGGGGGGTAATACAGATACGCAGTATTTT
TRBJ2-7,TRBD1,TRBV13,15,NA,CASSSFRQGAYEQYF,TGTGCCAGCAGCTCGTTTAGACAGGGGGCTTACGAGCAGTACTTC
TRBJ2-7,TRBD1,TRBV4-1,15,NA,CASSLGDRSSYEQYF,TGCGCCAGCTCACTCGGGGACAGGAGCTCCTACGAGCAGTACTTC
TRBJ1-1,TRBD1,TRBV20-1,11,once,CSAVQGVYAFF,TGCAGTGCTGTACAGGGGGTCTACGCTTTCTTT
TRBJ1-3,TRBD1,TRBV5-1,16,NA,CASSQRQGYSGNTIYF,TGCGCCAGCAGCCAAAGACAGGGTTACTCTGGAAACACCATATATTTT
TRBJ2-1,NA,TRBV27,15,NA,CASSTVRGKGNEQFF,TGTGCCAGCAGCACCGTACGGGGGAAGGGCAATGAGCAGTTCTTC
TRBJ1-4,TRBD1,TRBV5-4,14,NA,CASSRQGGEVKLFF,TGTGCCAGCAGCCGACAGGGCGGAGAGGTAAAACTGTTTTTT
TRBJ1-5,NA,TRBV27,13,NA,CASSLERSGPQHF,TGTGCCAGCAGTTTAGAGAGGAGTGGGCCCCAGCATTTT
TRBJ2-1,TRBD1,TRBV7-2,15,once,CASSLEGTVYNEQFF,TGTGCCAGCAGCTTAGAAGGGACAGTATACAATGAGCAGTTCTTC
TRBJ1-2,TRBD1,TRBV28,17,NA,CASSLRGTGYWRSGYTF,TGTGCCAGCAGTTTACGAGGGACAGGGTACTGGCGCTCTGGCTACACCTTC
TRBJ2-2,TRBD1,TRBV27,15,NA,CASSPQGAGGGELFF,TGTGCCAGCAGTCCTCAGGGGGCTGGCGGCGGGGAGCTGTTTTTT
TRBJ1-2,TRBD1,TRBV28,14,NA,CASSFTGTVNGYTF,TGTGCCAGCAGTTTTACCGGGACAGTCAATGGCTACACCTTC
TRBJ2-1,TRBD2,TRBV19,15,NA,CATGSLAGVVYEQFF,TGTGCCACCGGGAGCCTAGCGGGAGTTGTATATGAGCAGTTCTTC
TRBJ2-3,TRBD2,TRBV7-3,14,NA,CASSLAGVGDTQYF,TGTGCCAGCAGCCTAGCGGGAGTGGGAGATACGCAGTATTTT
TRBJ1-1,TRBD1,TRBV6-5,14,once,CASSTLRDRARAFF,TGTGCCAGCAGTACTCTCAGGGACAGGGCCAGGGCTTTCTTT
TRBJ1-1,TRBD1,TRBV6-1,15,NA,CASKVTTGQGAEAFF,TGTGCCAGCAAGGTGACGACGGGACAGGGGGCGGAAGCTTTCTTT
TRBJ2-7,NA,TRBV7-6,14,NA,CASSPGPQYYEQYF,TGTGCCAGCAGCCCAGGGCCACAGTACTACGAGCAGTACTTC
TRBJ2-3,NA,TRBV4-3,15,NA,CASSQGRLARDTQYF,TGCGCCAGCAGCCAAGGTCGGCTAGCAAGGGATACGCAGTATTTT
TRBJ1-2,NA,TRBV6-5,14,NA,CASSYSISVMGYTF,TGTGCCAGCAGTTACTCGATTTCGGTGATGGGCTACACCTTC
TRBJ2-1,NA,TRBV18,14,NA,CASSPPGTYNEQFF,TGTGCCAGCTCACCACCCGGGACTTACAATGAGCAGTTCTTC
TRBJ1-1,NA,TRBV28,15,NA,CASSLRGAWNTEAFF,TGTGCCAGCAGTTTACGGGGGGCCTGGAACACTGAAGCTTTCTTT
TRBJ2-3,TRBD2,TRBV9,15,NA,CASSPGTSSTDTQYF,TGTGCCAGCAGCCCCGGGACTAGCAGCACAGATACGCAGTATTTT
TRBJ1-6,NA,TRBV5-4,13,NA,CASSLSYNSPLHF,TGTGCCAGCAGCTTATCTTATAATTCACCCCTCCACTTT
TRBJ2-7,TRBD1,TRBV9,16,NA,CASSDGQGTTSYEQYF,TGTGCCAGCAGCGACGGACAGGGGACGACGTCCTACGAGCAGTACTTC
TRBJ1-4,NA,TRBV28,13,once,CASSRRDYEKLFF,TGTGCCAGCAGCCGCAGGGACTATGAAAAACTGTTTTTT
TRBJ1-3,NA,TRBV5-1,16,once,CASSLAAGAPGNTIYF,TGCGCCAGCAGCTTGGCCGCGGGGGCGCCTGGAAACACCATATATTTT
TRBJ2-7,NA,TRBV9,15,NA,CASSAEFSSPYEQYF,TGTGCCAGCAGTGCCGAGTTTTCTTCCCCCTACGAGCAGTACTTC
TRBJ1-6,NA,TRBV6-5,12,NA,CASGLYNSPLHF,TGTGCCAGCGGGCTTTATAATTCACCCCTCCACTTT
TRBJ2-1,TRBD2,TRBV28,16,NA,CASLGVAGGGYNEQFF,TGTGCCAGCCTGGGGGTAGCGGGAGGGGGATACAATGAGCAGTTCTTC
TRBJ2-3,TRBD2,TRBV7-9,18,NA,CASSSFLAGGRELDTQYF,TGTGCCAGCAGCTCATTCCTAGCGGGGGGGCGAGAATTAGATACGCAGTATTTT
TRBJ1-1,NA,TRBV19,11,NA,CASSLGSEAFF,TGTGCCAGTAGTTTGGGGAGTGAAGCTTTCTTT